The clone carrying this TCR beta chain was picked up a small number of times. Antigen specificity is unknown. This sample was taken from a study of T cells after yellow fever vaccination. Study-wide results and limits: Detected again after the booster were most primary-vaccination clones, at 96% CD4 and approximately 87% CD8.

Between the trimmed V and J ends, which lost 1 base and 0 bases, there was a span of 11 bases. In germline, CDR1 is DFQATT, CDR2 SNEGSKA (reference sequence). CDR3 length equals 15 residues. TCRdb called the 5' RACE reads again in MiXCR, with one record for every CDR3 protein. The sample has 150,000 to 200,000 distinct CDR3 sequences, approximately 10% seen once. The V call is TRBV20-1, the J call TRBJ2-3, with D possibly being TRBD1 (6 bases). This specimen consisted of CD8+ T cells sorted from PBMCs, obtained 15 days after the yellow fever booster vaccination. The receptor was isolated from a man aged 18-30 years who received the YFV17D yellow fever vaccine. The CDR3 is CSARGGQTSTDTQYF. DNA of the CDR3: TGCAGTGCTAGAGGCGGACAGACTAGCACAGATACGCAGTATTTT.